This T cell receptor (beta chain) was retrieved from a study of cytomegalovirus exposure and HLA in healthy donors. This CDR3 has 13 residues. Germline V lookup: CDR1 SGHRS, CDR2 YFSETQ. V was clipped by 4 bases and J by 1 base, with 8 bases between them. The table came from immunoSEQ multiplex PCR; TCRdb's copy has only in-frame clones and leaves some out. The repertoire holds more than 120,000 clones, with approximately 86% as singletons. About this clone: The target antigen is unknown.

Whole-study findings and limits: There were approximately 150 TCR beta chains listed as cytomegalovirus-associated.

This chain joins TRBV5-1 and TRBJ1-1; D call uncertain. Input material: PBMCs. This TCR was recovered from a man between 18 and 29 years old in good health and CMV-seropositive. Written as DNA, the CDR3 is TGCGCCAGCAGCCCCACAAGGAACACTGAAGCTTTCTTT. This sequence encodes CASSPTRNTEAFF. The whole variable domain, remainder taken from reference TRBV5-1 and TRBJ1-1, is KAGVTQTPRYLIKTRGQQVTLSCSPISGHRSVSWYQQTPGQGLQFLFEYFSETQRNKGNFPGRFSGRQFSNSRSEMNVSTLELGDSALYLCASSPTRNTEAFFGQGTRLTVV.